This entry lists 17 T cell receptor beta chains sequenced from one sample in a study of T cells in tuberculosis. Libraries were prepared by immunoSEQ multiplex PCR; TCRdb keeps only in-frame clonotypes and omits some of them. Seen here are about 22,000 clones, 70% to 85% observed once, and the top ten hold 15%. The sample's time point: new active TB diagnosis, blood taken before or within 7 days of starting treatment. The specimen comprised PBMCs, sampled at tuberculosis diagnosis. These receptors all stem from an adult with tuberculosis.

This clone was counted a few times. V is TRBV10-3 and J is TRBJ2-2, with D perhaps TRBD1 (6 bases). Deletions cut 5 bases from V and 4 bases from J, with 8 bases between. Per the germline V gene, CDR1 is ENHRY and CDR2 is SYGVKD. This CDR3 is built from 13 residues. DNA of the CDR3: TGTGCCATCAGTCTGGACAGCACCGGGGAGCTGTTTTTT. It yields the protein CAISLDSTGELFF.

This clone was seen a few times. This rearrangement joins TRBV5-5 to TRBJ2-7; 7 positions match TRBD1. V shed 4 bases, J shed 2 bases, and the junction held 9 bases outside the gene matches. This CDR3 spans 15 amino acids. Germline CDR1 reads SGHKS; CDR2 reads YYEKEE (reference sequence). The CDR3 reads CASSRRGTETYEQYF. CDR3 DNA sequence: TGTGCCAGCAGCCGAAGGGGGACAGAAACCTACGAGCAGTACTTC.

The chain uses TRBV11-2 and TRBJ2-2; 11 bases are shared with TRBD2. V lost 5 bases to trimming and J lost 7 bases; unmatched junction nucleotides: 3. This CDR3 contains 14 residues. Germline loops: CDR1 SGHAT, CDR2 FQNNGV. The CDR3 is CASSPTSGSGELFF. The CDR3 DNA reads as TGTGCCAGCAGCCCTACTAGCGGGAGCGGGGAGCTGTTTTTT. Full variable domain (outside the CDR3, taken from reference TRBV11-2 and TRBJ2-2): EAGVAQSPRYKIIEKRQSVAFWCNPISGHATLYWYQQILGQGPKLLIQFQNNGVVDDSQLPKDRFSAERLKGVDSTLKIQPAKLEDSAVYLCASSPTSGSGELFFGEGSRLTVL.

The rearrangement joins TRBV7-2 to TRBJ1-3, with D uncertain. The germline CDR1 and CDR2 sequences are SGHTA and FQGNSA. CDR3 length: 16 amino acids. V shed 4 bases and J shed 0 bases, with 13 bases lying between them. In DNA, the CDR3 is TGTGCCAGCAGCTCGCAAGCCCCCGACTCTGGAAACACCATATATTTT. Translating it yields CASSSQAPDSGNTIYF.

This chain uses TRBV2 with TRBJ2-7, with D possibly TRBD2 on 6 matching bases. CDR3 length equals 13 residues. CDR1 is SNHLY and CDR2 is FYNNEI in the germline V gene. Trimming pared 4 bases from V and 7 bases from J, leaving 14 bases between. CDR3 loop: CASSVNLGGEQYF. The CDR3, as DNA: TGTGCCAGCAGTGTAAACCTCGGGGGAGAGCAGTACTTC.

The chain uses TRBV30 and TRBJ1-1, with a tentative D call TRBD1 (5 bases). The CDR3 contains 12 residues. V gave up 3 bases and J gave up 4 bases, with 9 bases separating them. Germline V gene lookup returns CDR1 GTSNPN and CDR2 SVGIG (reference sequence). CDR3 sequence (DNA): TGTGCCTGGAGACCAGGGTTCACTGAAGCTTTCTTT. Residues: CAWRPGFTEAFF.

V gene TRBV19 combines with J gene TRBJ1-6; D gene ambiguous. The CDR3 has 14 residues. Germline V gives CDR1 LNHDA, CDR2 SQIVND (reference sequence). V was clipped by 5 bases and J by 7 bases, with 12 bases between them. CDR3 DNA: TGTGCCAGTAGTCGGGAGCAGTCAAATTCACCCCTCCACTTT. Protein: CASSREQSNSPLHF.

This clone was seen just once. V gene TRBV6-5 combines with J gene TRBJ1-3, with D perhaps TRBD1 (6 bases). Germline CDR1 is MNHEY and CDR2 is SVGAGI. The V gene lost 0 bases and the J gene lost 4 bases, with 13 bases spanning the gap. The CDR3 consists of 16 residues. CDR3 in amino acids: CASSYSGTNYGNTIYF. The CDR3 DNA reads TGTGCCAGCAGTTACTCCGGGACAAACTACGGAAACACCATATATTTT.

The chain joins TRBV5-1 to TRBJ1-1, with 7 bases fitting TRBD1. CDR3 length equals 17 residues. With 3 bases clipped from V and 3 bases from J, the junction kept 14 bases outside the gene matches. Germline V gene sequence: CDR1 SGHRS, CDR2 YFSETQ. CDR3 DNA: TGCGCCAGCAGCTCTACAGGGGCGAGACTGGTGGACACTGAAGCTTTCTTT. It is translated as CASSSTGARLVDTEAFF.

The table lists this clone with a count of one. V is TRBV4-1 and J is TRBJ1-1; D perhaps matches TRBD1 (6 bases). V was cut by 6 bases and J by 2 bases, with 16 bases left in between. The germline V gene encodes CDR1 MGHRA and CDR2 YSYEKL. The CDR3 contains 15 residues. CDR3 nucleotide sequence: TGCGCCAGCAGTCAACCGACAGGCCATAACACTGAAGCTTTCTTT. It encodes CASSQPTGHNTEAFF.

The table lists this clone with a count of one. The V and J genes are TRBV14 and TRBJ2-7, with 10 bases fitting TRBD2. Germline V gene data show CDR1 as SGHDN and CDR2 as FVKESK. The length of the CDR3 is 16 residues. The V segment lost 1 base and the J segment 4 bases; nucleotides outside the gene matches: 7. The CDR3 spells CASSQAGTSAFYEQYF. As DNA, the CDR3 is TGTGCCAGCAGCCAAGCCGGGACTAGCGCCTTTTACGAGCAGTACTTC.

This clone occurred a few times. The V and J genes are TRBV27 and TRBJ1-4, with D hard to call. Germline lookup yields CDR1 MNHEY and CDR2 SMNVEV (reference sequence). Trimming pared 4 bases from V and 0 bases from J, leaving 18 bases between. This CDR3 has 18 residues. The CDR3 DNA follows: TGTGCCAGCAGTTCCCGGGGTTGGTCAGTTGCAACTAATGAAAAACTGTTTTTT. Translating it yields CASSSRGWSVATNEKLFF.

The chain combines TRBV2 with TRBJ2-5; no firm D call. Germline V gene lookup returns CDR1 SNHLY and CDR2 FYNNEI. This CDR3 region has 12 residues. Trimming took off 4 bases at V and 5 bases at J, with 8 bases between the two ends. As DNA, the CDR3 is TGTGCCAGCAGTGGCTGGGCTGAGACCCAGTACTTC. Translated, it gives CASSGWAETQYF.

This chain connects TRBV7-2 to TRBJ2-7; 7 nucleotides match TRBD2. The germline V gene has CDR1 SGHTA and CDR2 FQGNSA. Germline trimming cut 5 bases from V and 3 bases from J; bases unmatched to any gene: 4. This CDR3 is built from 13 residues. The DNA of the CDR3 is TGTGCCAGCAGCCTCGGGACTAACTACGAGCAGTACTTC. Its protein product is CASSLGTNYEQYF. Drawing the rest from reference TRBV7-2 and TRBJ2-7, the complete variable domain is GAGVSQSPSNKVTEKGKDVELRCDPISGHTALYWYRQSLGQGLEFLIYFQGNSAPDKSGLPSDRFSAERTGGSVSTLTIQRTQQEDSAVYLCASSLGTNYEQYFGPGTRLTVT.

The CDR3 coding sequence is TGTGCCAGCAGCTTGGACTCGGGAGCTAATGAAAAACTGTTTTTT. This codes for CASSLDSGANEKLFF. The chain is built from TRBV7-8 and TRBJ1-4, with unresolved D. This CDR3 has 15 amino acids. Germline V gene data show CDR1 as SGHVS and CDR2 as FQNEAQ. Trimming pared 3 bases from V and 3 bases from J, leaving 11 bases between.

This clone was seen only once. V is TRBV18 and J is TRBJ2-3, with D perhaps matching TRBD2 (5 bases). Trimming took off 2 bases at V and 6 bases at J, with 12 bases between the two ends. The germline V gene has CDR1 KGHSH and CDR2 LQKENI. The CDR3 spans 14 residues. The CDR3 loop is CASSPRTTTDTQYF. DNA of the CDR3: TGTGCCAGCTCACCAAGGACGACTACCGATACGCAGTATTTT. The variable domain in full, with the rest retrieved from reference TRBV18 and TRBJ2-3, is NAGVMQNPRHLVRRRGQEARLRCSPMKGHSHVYWYRQLPEEGLKFMVYLQKENIIDESGMPKERFSAEFPKEGPSILRIQQVVRGDSAAYFCASSPRTTTDTQYFGPGTRLTVL.

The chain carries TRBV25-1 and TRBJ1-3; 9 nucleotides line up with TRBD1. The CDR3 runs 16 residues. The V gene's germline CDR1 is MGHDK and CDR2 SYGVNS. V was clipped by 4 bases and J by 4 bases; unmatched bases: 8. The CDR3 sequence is CASSAYRGQGGNTIYF. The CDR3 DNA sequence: TGTGCCAGCAGTGCATACAGGGGGCAGGGCGGAAACACCATATATTTT.